This entry concerns a single TCR beta chain. This clonotype turned up a few times. What this receptor recognizes is not known. No base quality information exists; no much larger clone differs at one position. The sample comes from a study of lung T cells in sarcoidosis with Löfgren's syndrome (dated by TCRdb to 2016 to 2017). In the study overall: Sarcoidosis was characterized as a granulomatous disease that is mostly pulmonary, in which CD4+ T cells accumulate in bronchoalveolar lavage fluid. The repertoire analyses focused on Löfgren's syndrome patients. What the work shows at the level of the full study, not this receptor alone: Compared with control subjects, Lofgren's syndrome patients were reported to have TRAV12-1 and TRBV2 as the most expanded V gene segments. Multiple Lofgren's syndrome patients were reported to share TRAV12-1 and TRBV2 CDR3 motifs, a finding that suggests public CD4+ TCR repertoires. The study only suggested recognition of a sarcoidosis-associated antigen, and the antigen remained putative and unidentified. Analysis of alphabeta pairing showed that TRAV12-1 paired preferentially with TRBV2, and the TCRs formed by this pairing showed CDR3 homology.

The germline V gene (reference sequence) supplies CDR1 SEHNR and CDR2 FQNEAQ. Measured from the cysteine to the phenylalanine, the CDR3 is 16 residues long. Only CDR3 DNA is held: 48 bases, read in frame from base 1. The junction carries 9 bases between V and J, which are trimmed by 0 bases and 0 bases respectively. The reads were generated on an Illumina MiSeq. TCRdb reprocessed the public reads (quality trimming at Q25 with fastp, clone calling with MiXCR) and kept in-frame beta chains. Each record represents a unique CDR3 protein, reported with the most common genes and DNA among its rows. The sample table contains some 65,000 distinct CDR3 sequences; only one count was recorded for around 20% of them. The ten largest account for under 3% of the sample.

This sequence was found in a human donor with sarcoidosis (Löfgren's syndrome or another form), or a control subject (not recorded which). The rearranged segments are TRBV7-9 and TRBJ1-3; 5 matching bases give a weak D call of TRBD1. The sample taken for sequencing was CD4+ T cells from PBMCs. The encoded CDR3 is CASSLARGSSGNTIYF. The DNA sequence is as follows: TGTGCCAGCAGCTTAGCGCGGGGCAGCTCTGGAAACACCATATATTTT.